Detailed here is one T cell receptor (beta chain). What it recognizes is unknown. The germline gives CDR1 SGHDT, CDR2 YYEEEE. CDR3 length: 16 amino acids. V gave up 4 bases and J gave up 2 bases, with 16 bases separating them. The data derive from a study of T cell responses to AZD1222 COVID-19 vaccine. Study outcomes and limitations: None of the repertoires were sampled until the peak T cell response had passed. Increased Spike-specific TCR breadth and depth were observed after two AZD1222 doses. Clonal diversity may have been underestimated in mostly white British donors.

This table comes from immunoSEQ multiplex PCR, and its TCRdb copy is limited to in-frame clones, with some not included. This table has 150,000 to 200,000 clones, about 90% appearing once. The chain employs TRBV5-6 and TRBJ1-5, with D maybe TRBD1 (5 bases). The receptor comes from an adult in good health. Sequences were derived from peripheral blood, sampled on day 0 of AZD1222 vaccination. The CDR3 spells CASSLQVTPGNQPQHF. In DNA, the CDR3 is TGTGCCAGCAGCCTACAGGTTACCCCCGGCAATCAGCCCCAGCATTTT.